The rows below give T cell receptor beta chains drawn from one sample of a study of T cells in Graves' hyperthyroidism and ophthalmopathy. One entry per CDR3 protein results from TCRdb running MiXCR on the multiplex PCR reads. The data contain more than 250,000 distinct CDR3 sequences, 15% of them singletons. Input material: blood. The receptors were gathered from a woman in her forties or fifties with Graves' hyperthyroidism that later progressed to Graves' ophthalmopathy. Each CDR3 is given with its conserved first and last residue. D genes are given only for firm matches. For some rows the clone size is stated as once, few or many, or as a class when expanded; others skip it.

d_call | j_call | clone_size | v_call | cdr3_aa
. | TRBJ1-1 | . | TRBV10-3 | CAISDPFGTEAFF
. | TRBJ2-2 | few | TRBV20-1 | CSAPRTGELFF
. | TRBJ2-6 | few | TRBV14 | CASSPRDNSGANVLTF
TRBD2 | TRBJ2-3 | many | TRBV11-2 | CASSPLTSFTDTQYF
TRBD1 | TRBJ2-7 | few | TRBV5-6 | CASSFRDRAEQYF
TRBD2 | TRBJ2-1 | . | TRBV25-1 | CASTPQAGGSYNEQFF
TRBD2 | TRBJ2-2 | many | TRBV18 | CASLPGLAGGATGELFF
TRBD2 | TRBJ2-1 | many | TRBV10-3 | CAIRKRESGNEQFF
. | TRBJ1-1 | many | TRBV15 | CATSRERWVGTEAFF
TRBD2 | TRBJ2-7 | . | TRBV27 | CASSFWASGSDEQYF
TRBD2 | TRBJ2-1 | . | TRBV20-1 | CSSSPGGAPSYNEQFF
. | TRBJ2-2 | few | TRBV19 | CATSRLENTGELFF
TRBD1 | TRBJ1-4 | many | TRBV2 | CASRRTGSNEKLFF
. | TRBJ2-7 | . | TRBV2 | CASSANRDYHEQYF
. | TRBJ2-3 | many | TRBV7-9 | CASSLDPDTDTQYF
. | TRBJ1-1 | many | TRBV2 | CASSPDPGTEAFF
TRBD1 | TRBJ1-5 | . | TRBV27 | CASSEQGAQQPQHF
. | TRBJ2-7 | many | TRBV6-2/TRBV6-3 | CASTVSGYEQYF
. | TRBJ1-5 | many | TRBV5-5 | CASSREADVSNQPQHF
TRBD2 | TRBJ2-3 | many | TRBV5-1 | CASSGGTSGFTDTQYF
. | TRBJ1-1 | many | TRBV12-3/TRBV12-4 | CASSFRRGREAFF
. | TRBJ1-2 | . | TRBV27 | CASSFTHVADGYTF
TRBD1 | TRBJ2-7 | many | TRBV24-1 | CATSGTGGYEQYF
TRBD1 | TRBJ1-1 | many | TRBV5-5 | CASSLEGATTFF
. | TRBJ2-7 | . | TRBV7-9 | CASSLGQSHSYEQYF
. | TRBJ2-5 | few | TRBV4-1 | CASSQWRGETQYF
. | TRBJ1-5 | many | TRBV27 | CASTHDQPQHF
. | TRBJ1-2 | . | TRBV10-3 | CAISEIEGRGYTF
TRBD2 | TRBJ2-2 | few | TRBV6-1 | CASSVEAGGFGGELFF
. | TRBJ2-1 | many | TRBV20-1 | CSAREEHYNEQFF
TRBD2 | TRBJ2-7 | few | TRBV6-7 | CASSYGLLAGKDEQYF
TRBD1 | TRBJ1-4 | once | TRBV27 | CASRDSTEKLFF
TRBD2 | TRBJ2-3 | many | TRBV20-1 | CSARDTSGRAGDTQYF
. | TRBJ2-3 | . | TRBV27 | CASSRLTTVSDTQYF
. | TRBJ2-7 | many | TRBV12-3/TRBV12-4 | CASSFSAGTPYEQYF
TRBD2 | TRBJ2-1 | many | TRBV11-2 | CASSLDRRLAGGGEQFF
TRBD2 | TRBJ2-1 | many | TRBV20-1 | CSARPPGTSGRNEQFF
. | TRBJ1-3 | many | TRBV2 | CASSEQQSTSGNTIYF
TRBD1 | TRBJ2-3 | . | TRBV15 | CATSRDNWIGQGETDTQYF
TRBD1 | TRBJ1-2 | few | TRBV20-1 | CSANPDRFYGYTF
. | TRBJ2-3 | . | TRBV28 | CASSEPGPTDTQYF
TRBD1 | TRBJ1-4 | many | TRBV20-1 | CSGLTGQGNEKLFF
. | TRBJ2-5 | many | TRBV3-1 | CANSQEAWTEETQYF
TRBD1 | TRBJ1-1 | . | TRBV6-6 | CASSYLDRAEAFF
. | TRBJ2-1 | few | TRBV11-2 | CASSLGRWNEQFF
. | TRBJ1-2 | many | TRBV7-8 | CASSRASGRPFYGYTF
. | TRBJ2-6 | many | TRBV5-1 | CASTPTGTGANVLTF